This T cell receptor beta chain came from a study of T cells after yellow fever vaccination. Overall study context: SMART-Seq v4 Ultra Low Input prepared libraries from low-cell fractions.

Germline CDR1 reads MNHNS; CDR2 reads SASEGT. CDR3 length: 14 amino acids. Deletions cut 7 bases from V and 2 bases from J, with 15 bases between. In TCRdb, the 5' RACE reads were re-called with MiXCR into one record per CDR3 protein. Here the sample spans hundreds of thousands of distinct CDR3 sequences, roughly 14% being singletons. The chain recombines TRBV6-1 with TRBJ2-7; tentatively, D is TRBD1 (8 bases). This clonotype originated in a man under 40 who received the YFV17D yellow fever vaccine. Sequenced here: PBMCs, sampled on the day of the yellow fever booster vaccination. The CDR3 loop reads CASTDRGGTYEQYF. CDR3 sequence (DNA): TGTGCCAGCACTGACAGGGGAGGGACCTACGAGCAGTACTTC.